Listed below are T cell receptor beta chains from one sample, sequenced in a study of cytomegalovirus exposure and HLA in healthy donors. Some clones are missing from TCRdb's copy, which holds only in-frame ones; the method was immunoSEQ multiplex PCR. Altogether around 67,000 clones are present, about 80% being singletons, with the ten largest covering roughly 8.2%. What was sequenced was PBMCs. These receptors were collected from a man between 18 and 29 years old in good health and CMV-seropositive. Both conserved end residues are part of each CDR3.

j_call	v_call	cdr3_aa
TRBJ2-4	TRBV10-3	CAISERGAQGTNIQYF
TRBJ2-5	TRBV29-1	CSAGQGGETQYF
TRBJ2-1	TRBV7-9	CASSSRPGLAGENEQFF
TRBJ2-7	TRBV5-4	CASSWRDRGSRVEQYF
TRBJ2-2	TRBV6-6	CASSYEGVNTGELFF
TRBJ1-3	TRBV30	CAWSVKSGGNTIYF
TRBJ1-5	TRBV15	CATSSDRGGNQPQHF
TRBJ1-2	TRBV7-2	CASSFTGGSYGYTF
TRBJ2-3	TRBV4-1	CASSVGTSGRDTQYF
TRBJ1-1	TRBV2	CASSGTAITEAFF